The entry below gives a single TCR beta chain sequence along with its context. No antigen is known for it. There are no base qualities to consult, and no much larger clone falls within one base. This record belongs to a study of blood T cell repertoires in COVID-19 (dated by TCRdb to about 2020). In the study overall: Collaborator samples came from the United States, Italy and Spain and covered acute and convalescent phases of COVID-19. A de-identified subject ID, COVID-19 status, age in years and sex were almost always included in the sample metadata. Where available, HLA class I and class II types were obtained from metadata supplied by the sample provider rather than from assay-based typing. The material from the prospective study consisted of cDNA or gDNA derived from T cells, B-cell-depleted T cells, or PBMCs. Subjects who had been exposed to COVID-19, were actively infected with it, or had recovered from it provided the deeply sampled blood TCRbeta repertoires that made up the dataset. The repertoires were released in a freely available public database meant as a resource for research on the immune response to SARS-CoV-2. Samples came from the ongoing ImmuneRACE study (first 160 participants) plus 1,254 subjects from 6 global collaborators.

Collaborating institutions collected whole blood in K2EDTA tubes following their own protocols. For TCRbeta analysis, collaborators shipped samples in one of three forms: frozen whole blood, isolated PBMCs, or DNA extracted from either of those sample types. Overall study outcomes, separate from this receptor: The quantity of clinical and demographic metadata differed by source and by participant and was supplied without curation.

TCRbeta CDR3 regions were amplified from genomic DNA using the immunoSEQ Assay, a bias-controlled multiplex PCR. The source study handled its data this way. Within the assay, amplification of reference gene primers was used to estimate how many nucleated cells each sample contained. To quantify the absolute abundance of each unique TCRbeta CDR3 rearrangement, sequence reads were collapsed and filtered. For each sample, productive Simpson clonality was calculated by taking the square root of Simpson's diversity index across productive rearrangements. As stored in TCRdb, this immuneACCESS dataset retains in-frame rearrangements with V and J assigned. A fraction of the clones does not appear; measured against another copy, unresolved V genes explain less than half of the discrepancy, and the remainder lacks a known reason. The V and J calls and clone size are taken from that table; D and trimming were inferred from the DNA. The sample yields about 230,000 clones; approximately 88% were counted once. Of the sample, 27% is held by the ten largest clones.

In the germline V gene (reference sequence), CDR1 corresponds to MNHEY and CDR2 to SMNVEV. V was cut back by 1 base and J by 7 bases, leaving a gap of 11 bases between them. The CDR3 contains 15 residues, cysteine and phenylalanine counted. Only CDR3 DNA remains: 45 bases, in frame from the first base. The sequenced material came from peripheral blood. This receptor chain uses TRBV27 and TRBJ1-6; a tentative D call is TRBD1 (5 bases match). This sequence originates from a man aged 35-49 years with acute or convalescent COVID-19. CDR3 reads: CASSLWTQGNSPLHF. The DNA sequence is as follows: TGTGCCAGCAGTTTATGGACACAAGGAAATTCACCCCTCCACTTT.